These T cell receptor beta chains were read from a single sample in a study of blood T cell repertoires in COVID-19. Profiled with immunoSEQ multiplex PCR; TCRdb holds only in-frame clones, not every one. The sample lists approximately 46,000 clones, about 79% occurring once. The sequenced sample consisted of peripheral blood. The receptors were sampled from a human donor in a cohort sampled during active COVID-19. The CDR3 runs from the conserved cysteine through the conserved F or W. The D gene is left open where the match is weak. A row's size may be missing; if present it is once, few, many or a size class.

.	TRBV27	.	TRBJ2-7	CASSFINRAYEQYF	TGTGCCAGCAGTTTTATTAACAGGGCTTACGAGCAGTACTTC
.	TRBV9	TRBD1	TRBJ2-7	CASSVGGQGSYEQYF	TGTGCCAGCAGCGTGGGGGGACAGGGGTCATACGAGCAGTACTTC
.	TRBV19	.	TRBJ2-3	CASSIGRTDTQYF	TGTGCCAGTAGTATAGGGCGCACAGATACGCAGTATTTT
.	TRBV24-1	.	TRBJ2-7	CATSELQGPYEQYF	TGTGCCACCAGTGAGCTACAGGGTCCCTACGAGCAGTACTTC
.	TRBV7-2	TRBD2	TRBJ2-7	CASSLVPLAGLYEQYF	TGTGCCAGCAGCTTAGTACCCCTAGCGGGGCTATACGAGCAGTACTTC
.	TRBV27	TRBD2	TRBJ2-5	CASSLSPTSGETQYF	TGTGCCAGCAGTTTATCCCCGACTAGCGGGGAGACCCAGTACTTC
.	TRBV5-4	TRBD2	TRBJ2-2	CASSGLAANTGELFF	TGTGCCAGCAGCGGACTAGCAGCGAACACCGGGGAGCTGTTTTTT
.	TRBV3-1/TRBV3-2	.	TRBJ2-5	CASSPDSSQETQYF	TGTGCCAGCAGTCCTGACTCGAGCCAAGAGACCCAGTACTTC
.	TRBV12-3/TRBV12-4	.	TRBJ2-5	CASSSAGQETQYF	TGTGCCAGCAGTTCTGCAGGGCAAGAGACCCAGTACTTC
once	TRBV5-1	.	TRBJ1-4	CASSLGTAGEKLFF	TGCGCCAGCAGCTTGGGGACTGCGGGTGAAAAACTGTTTTTT
.	TRBV5-1	TRBD2	TRBJ2-7	CASSLESGSEYEQYF	TGCGCCAGCAGCTTGGAAAGCGGGAGTGAGTACGAGCAGTACTTC
.	TRBV10-1	TRBD1	TRBJ1-3	CASSGQGAGGNTIYF	TGCGCCAGCAGTGGACAGGGGGCAGGTGGAAACACCATATATTTT
.	TRBV7-8	TRBD1	TRBJ2-7	CASSSGTGAGEQYF	TGTGCCAGCAGCTCGGGGACAGGGGCGGGCGAGCAGTACTTC
.	TRBV5-1	TRBD1	TRBJ2-5	CASSIADRGFGETQYF	TGCGCCAGCAGCATCGCGGACAGGGGATTCGGGGAGACCCAGTACTTC
.	TRBV19	TRBD1	TRBJ2-7	CATQDPTGGMYEQYF	TGTGCCACCCAGGACCCTACAGGGGGCATGTACGAGCAGTACTTC
.	TRBV6-4	.	TRBJ1-4	CASSAIEATNEKLFF	TGTGCCAGCAGTGCGATCGAGGCAACTAATGAAAAACTGTTTTTT
.	TRBV28	.	TRBJ2-3	CASSPSGQGPRTDTQYF	TGTGCCAGCAGTCCCTCGGGCCAGGGGCCGAGGACAGATACGCAGTATTTT
.	TRBV9	.	TRBJ1-2	CASSVEQGIGYTF	TGTGCCAGCAGCGTAGAACAGGGTATAGGCTACACCTTC
.	TRBV6-5	.	TRBJ2-7	CASSSRGISYEQYF	TGTGCCAGCAGTTCCCGGGGTATCTCCTACGAGCAGTACTTC
.	TRBV7-2	TRBD2	TRBJ2-1	CASSVPLTSGSYNEQFF	TGTGCCAGCAGCGTACCCTTGACTAGCGGGTCCTACAATGAGCAGTTCTTC
.	TRBV11-2	.	TRBJ2-2	CASSGGTGELFF	TGTGCCAGCAGCGGAGGCACCGGGGAGCTGTTTTTT
few	TRBV9	TRBD2	TRBJ2-7	CASSASGLAGGLSYEQYF	TGTGCCAGCAGCGCCTCTGGACTAGCGGGAGGCCTCTCCTACGAGCAGTACTTC
.	TRBV5-6	.	TRBJ1-4	CASSSRGGGVEKLFF	TGTGCCAGCAGCTCTCGTGGTGGTGGAGTCGAAAAACTGTTTTTT
.	TRBV6-2/TRBV6-3	.	TRBJ2-3	CASSTGDTQYF	TGTGCCAGCAGTACAGGGGATACGCAGTATTTT
.	TRBV5-4	TRBD2	TRBJ2-7	CASSRRGGSYEQYF	TGTGCCAGCAGCCGACGGGGCGGGAGCTACGAGCAGTACTTC
.	TRBV5-1	TRBD2	TRBJ2-1	CASSLARGAGLAGGERVQFF	TGCGCCAGCAGCTTGGCCCGGGGCGCGGGACTAGCGGGAGGAGAGAGGGTGCAGTTCTTC